Listed below are T cell receptor beta chains from one sample, sequenced in a study of shared clonotypes between healthy human individuals. Measured with immunoSEQ multiplex PCR; TCRdb has only the in-frame clones, and not every one. Seen here are 2 million to 3 million clones, over 85% observed once, and the top ten hold more than 0.35%. Sequenced: naive CD4+ T cells from PBMCs. The receptors come from a man in his late teens or twenties in good health. Some clones in this sample may be carry-over from other donors' samples. CDR3s include the opening cysteine and the closing phenylalanine or tryptophan.

>TRBV6-4
CASSDDRTTEAFF
>TRBV6-6
CASSYGTSGYTDTQYF
>TRBV30
CAWSVGTSGNNEQFF
>TRBV28
CASSLTRGLNTEAFF
>TRBV15
CATSRELGRETQYF
>TRBV28
CASSFIRGADSTDTQYF
>TRBV7-3
CASSNGRAGFNEQFF
>TRBV2
CASSVFSTLAGTSYEQYF
>TRBV6-1
CASRTLAQGNYGYTF
>TRBV28
CASSLRAGGYYEQYF
>TRBV7-2
CASSPDRAPYF
>TRBV28
CASGANNEQFF
>TRBV21-1
CASRNPKFLGQNTGELFF
>TRBV5-1
CASSFGGLDEFF
>TRBV11-2
CASSPNRGPWEKLFF
>TRBV6-1
CASSEGQGGGNTIYF
>TRBV7-3
CASSSLGGSYNEQFF